This T cell receptor (beta chain) is drawn from a study of tumour-infiltrating T cells in Burkitt lymphoma. TCRdb keeps only in-frame clones here, not all; method: immunoSEQ multiplex PCR. The sample contains more than 8,500 clones, approximately 56% of which appear only once. Trimming cost V 6 bases and J 0 bases, with 22 bases left between them. The germline gives CDR1 SNHLY, CDR2 FYNNEI. The CDR3 has 18 amino acids. Material: tumor tissue. The receptor was derived from a human donor with diffuse large B-cell lymphoma. The J gene is TRBJ2-3, the V gene TRBV2, with D tentatively TRBD1 or TRBD2 (5 bases each). The CDR3 DNA follows: TGTGCCAGCAGGGTGGGACCACCAAATCCCCCTAGCACAGATACGCAGTATTTT. Its translation: CASRVGPPNPPSTDTQYF.